This T cell receptor beta chain was obtained from a study of post-analysis software for immune sequencing data. Overall study findings and caveats: Controls showed significantly higher normalized Chao1 diversity than did multiple sclerosis patients. About 5 TRBV segments were more frequent in patients than controls; TRBV5-6, TRBV5-1 and TRBV20-1 belonged to this group. By F measure, strong co-clustering occurred among samples prepared in the same batch.

Each TCR beta cDNA library carried unique molecular identifiers. Approximately 0.5 million cDNA molecules were recovered from an input of roughly 0.85 to 10 million T cells. Using its own MiXCR run on the PCR reads, TCRdb lists one record per CDR3 protein. The sample shows some 890,000 distinct CDR3 sequences, 53% of them seen only once. This clonotype has at least ten counts. What it binds is unknown. The CDR3 length is 13 residues. Trimming left V 2 bases short and J 4 bases short, with 9 bases between. Sequenced sample: blood. The source is a girl between 10 and 17 years old with multiple sclerosis. This sequence joins TRBV12-3 or TRBV12-4 and TRBJ2-7; no clear D gene. The CDR3 is CASSLSVSYEQYF. CDR3 coding DNA: TGTGCCAGCAGTTTAAGCGTGAGTTACGAGCAGTACTTC.